This T cell receptor (beta chain) is drawn from a study of control samples from healthy donors and cancer patients. Trimming removed 0 bases at V and 4 bases at J, with 12 bases between. In germline, CDR1 is LGHNA, CDR2 YNFKEQ. The CDR3 is 15 amino acids. Clones were sequenced by immunoSEQ multiplex PCR, and TCRdb holds only the in-frame ones, with some missing. Of about 160,000 clones detected, roughly 90% appear once; the ten largest clones hold 0.68%. This chain connects TRBV4-2 to TRBJ1-2; D perhaps matches TRBD1 (6 bases). The sample comprised blood. This clonotype was sampled from a woman younger than 45 in good health. The CDR3 DNA reads as TGTGCCAGCAGCCAAGAGAAAACAGGGCTCTATGGCTACACCTTC. Translation: CASSQEKTGLYGYTF.